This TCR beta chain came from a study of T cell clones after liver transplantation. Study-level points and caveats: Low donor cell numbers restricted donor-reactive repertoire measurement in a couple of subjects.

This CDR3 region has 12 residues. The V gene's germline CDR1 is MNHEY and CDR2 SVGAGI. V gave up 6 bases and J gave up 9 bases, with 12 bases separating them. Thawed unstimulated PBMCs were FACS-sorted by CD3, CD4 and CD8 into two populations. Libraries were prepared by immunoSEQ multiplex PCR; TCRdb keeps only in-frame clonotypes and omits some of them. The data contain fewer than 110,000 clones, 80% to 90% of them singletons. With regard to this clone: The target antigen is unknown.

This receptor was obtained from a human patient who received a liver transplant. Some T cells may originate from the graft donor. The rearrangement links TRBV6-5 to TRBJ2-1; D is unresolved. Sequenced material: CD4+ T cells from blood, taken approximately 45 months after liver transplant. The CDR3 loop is CASSPVRSEQFF. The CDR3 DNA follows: TGTGCCAGCAGCCCCGTCCGTAGTGAGCAGTTCTTC.